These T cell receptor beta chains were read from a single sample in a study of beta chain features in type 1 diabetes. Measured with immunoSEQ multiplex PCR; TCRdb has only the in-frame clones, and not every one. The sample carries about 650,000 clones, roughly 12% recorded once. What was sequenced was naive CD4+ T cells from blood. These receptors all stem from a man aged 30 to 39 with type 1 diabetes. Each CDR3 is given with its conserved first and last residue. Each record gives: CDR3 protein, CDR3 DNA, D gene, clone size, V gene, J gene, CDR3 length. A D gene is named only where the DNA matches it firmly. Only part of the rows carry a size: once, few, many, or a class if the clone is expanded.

CAWGMGSSTDTQYF	TGTGCCTGGGGGATGGGATCTAGCACAGATACGCAGTATTTT	.	.	TRBV30	TRBJ2-3	14
CASGSSNEQFF	TGTGCCTCCGGGAGTAGTAATGAGCAGTTCTTC	.	.	TRBV30	TRBJ2-1	11
CASSLPGQGYEQYF	TGTGCCAGCAGTTTACCGGGACAGGGATACGAGCAGTACTTC	TRBD1	few	TRBV5-6	TRBJ2-7	14
CASSQEGTNNSPLHF	TGCGCCAGCAGCCAAGAAGGCACTAATAATTCACCCCTCCACTTT	.	.	TRBV4-3	TRBJ1-6	15
CASRGGANVLTF	TGTGCCAGCAGGGGTGGGGCCAACGTCCTGACTTTC	.	few	TRBV5-5	TRBJ2-6	12
CASSYGHNTEAFF	TGTGCCAGCAGCTACGGCCATAACACTGAAGCTTTCTTT	.	few	TRBV13	TRBJ1-1	13
CASSVSTYNSPLHF	TGTGCCAGCAGCGTATCTACTTATAATTCACCCCTCCACTTT	.	.	TRBV7-3	TRBJ1-6	14
CASSFRGGLNQPQHF	TGTGCCAGCAGCTTTAGAGGGGGATTAAATCAGCCCCAGCATTTT	.	few	TRBV5-6	TRBJ1-5	15
CASSSRGGGLSYEQYF	TGCGCCAGCAGCTCGCGGGGAGGGGGCCTCTCCTACGAGCAGTACTTC	.	.	TRBV5-1	TRBJ2-7	16
CASSGQGGSPLHF	TGTGCCAGCAGCGGACAGGGCGGTTCACCCCTCCACTTT	TRBD1	few	TRBV7-9	TRBJ1-6	13
CASSSPRDRGSYEQYF	TGTGCCAGCAGCTCCCCCCGGGACAGGGGATCCTACGAGCAGTACTTC	TRBD1	.	TRBV7-2	TRBJ2-7	16
CASSTGTKSWF	TGTGCCAGCAGTACCGGGACCAAGAGTTGGTTC	.	.	TRBV7-2	TRBJ2-7	11
CASSPGGTGETQYF	TGTGCTAGCAGCCCCGGAGGGACAGGGGAGACCCAGTACTTC	TRBD1	few	TRBV7-7	TRBJ2-5	14